This T cell receptor (beta chain) was observed in a study of cytomegalovirus exposure and HLA in healthy donors. Study results and caveats: For TCR beta chains, V- and J-gene trimming was later linked to a missense DCLRE1C variant.

Germline V gene lookup returns CDR1 MNHEY and CDR2 SMNVEV (reference sequence). Trimming removed 1 base from V and 9 bases from J, with 16 bases in between. The CDR3 contains 15 residues. PCR involved 60 Vbeta and 13 Jbeta primers. Produced via immunoSEQ multiplex PCR; TCRdb's table is partial and in-frame only. The sample yields around 140,000 clones, around four fifths seen once. Concerning this clone: The antigen is unknown.

This chain links TRBV27 with TRBJ1-5, with a weak D call TRBD1 (6 bases). The source is a man aged 35-49 years in good health and CMV-seronegative. The sample consisted of PBMCs. The CDR3 coding sequence is TGTGCCAGCAGTTTATTAGGGACGGACAGTGGGCCCCAGCATTTT. This gives the protein CASSLLGTDSGPQHF.